The present TCR beta chain was sequenced within a study of lung T cells in sarcoidosis with Löfgren's syndrome (dated by TCRdb to the late 2010s). About the study as a whole: Sarcoidosis was characterized as a granulomatous disease that mainly affects the lungs and features an accumulation of CD4+ T cells in bronchoalveolar lavage fluid. The repertoire analyses concentrated on Lofgren's syndrome patients.

Reading the germline V gene gives CDR1 KGHDR and CDR2 SFDVKD. V and J are truncated by 1 base and 6 bases respectively, leaving an intervening sequence of 4 bases. From cysteine to phenylalanine, the CDR3 is 12 amino acids long. Only CDR3 DNA remains: 36 bases, in frame from the first base. General study outcomes and caveats: Recognition of a sarcoidosis-associated antigen was only suggested, and the antigen itself remained putative and was not identified. TRAV12-1 and TRBV2 CDR3 motifs were reported to be shared among multiple Löfgren's syndrome patients, suggesting public CD4+ TCR repertoires. In alphabeta pairing analysis, TRAV12-1 preferentially paired with TRBV2, and these paired TCRs showed CDR3 homology. Compared with control subjects, Lofgren's syndrome patients were reported to have TRAV12-1 and TRBV2 as the most expanded V gene segments.

This clonotype was seen ten or more times. The clone's antigen remains unknown. Within one base of it there is no much larger clone, and no base qualities were kept. Reads for this sample came from an Illumina MiSeq. TCRdb reprocessing: public reads trimmed at Q25 with fastp, clones called with MiXCR, in-frame beta chains kept. Rows are unified per CDR3 protein, each entry keeping the most common DNA and genes. This sample has 55,000 to 80,000 distinct CDR3 sequences in its table, and 21% of those were observed once. Approximately 2.4% of the sample lies in the top ten. This clonotype originated in a human donor with sarcoidosis (Löfgren's syndrome or another form), or a control subject (not recorded which). Rearrangement joined TRBV24-1 to TRBJ2-3; the D segment cannot be called with confidence. Sample: CD4+ T cells from PBMCs. For the CDR3, the sequence is CATSDFSDTQYF. The DNA sequence is given as TGTGCCACCAGTGATTTTTCGGATACGCAGTATTTT.